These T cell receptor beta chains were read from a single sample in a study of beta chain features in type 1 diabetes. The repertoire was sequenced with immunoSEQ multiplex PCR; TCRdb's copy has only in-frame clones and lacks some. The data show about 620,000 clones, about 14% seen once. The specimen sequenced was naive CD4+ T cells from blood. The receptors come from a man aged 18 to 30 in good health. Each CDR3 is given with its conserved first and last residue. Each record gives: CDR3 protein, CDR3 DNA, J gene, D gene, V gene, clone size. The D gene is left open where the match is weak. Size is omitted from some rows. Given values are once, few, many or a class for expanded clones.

cdr3_aa: CASSLDRGLKDEQYF
cdr3_nt: TGTGCCAGCAGCTTGGACAGGGGCTTGAAGGACGAGCAGTACTTC
j_call: TRBJ2-7
d_call: TRBD1
v_call: TRBV5-6
clone_size: few

cdr3_aa: CASSEMGTSDTQYF
cdr3_nt: TGTGCCAGCAGTGAAATGGGTACCTCAGATACGCAGTATTTT
j_call: TRBJ2-3
d_call: .
v_call: TRBV6-1
clone_size: few

cdr3_aa: CASSLNYEQYF
cdr3_nt: TGTGCCAGCAGCTTGAACTACGAGCAGTACTTC
j_call: TRBJ2-7
d_call: .
v_call: TRBV5-4
clone_size: few

cdr3_aa: CASSSGDRDQYF
cdr3_nt: TGTGCCAGCAGCTCGGGGGACAGGGATCAGTATTTT
j_call: TRBJ2-3
d_call: TRBD1
v_call: TRBV7-3
clone_size: few

cdr3_aa: CAWSVPGQGRSYEQYF
cdr3_nt: TGTGCCTGGAGTGTCCCCGGACAGGGTCGCTCCTACGAGCAGTACTTC
j_call: TRBJ2-7
d_call: TRBD1
v_call: TRBV30
clone_size: .

cdr3_aa: CASSQLGVGSEAFF
cdr3_nt: TGCGCCAGCAGCCAATTGGGGGTGGGTTCTGAAGCTTTCTTT
j_call: TRBJ1-1
d_call: .
v_call: TRBV4-3
clone_size: few

cdr3_aa: CASSPQTETSYEQYF
cdr3_nt: TGTGCCAGCTCACCGCAGACAGAGACCTCCTACGAGCAGTACTTC
j_call: TRBJ2-7
d_call: .
v_call: TRBV18
clone_size: once

cdr3_aa: CASSIRVAGYNSPLHF
cdr3_nt: TGTGCCAGTAGTATTAGGGTCGCAGGGTACAATTCACCCCTCCACTTT
j_call: TRBJ1-6
d_call: .
v_call: TRBV19
clone_size: .

cdr3_aa: CASGTGAEGANVLTF
cdr3_nt: TGTGCCAGCGGGACAGGGGCGGAAGGGGCCAACGTCCTGACTTTC
j_call: TRBJ2-6
d_call: TRBD1
v_call: TRBV28
clone_size: .

cdr3_aa: CASSLSKTRETAVAKNIQYF
cdr3_nt: TGCGCCAGCAGCTTAAGTAAAACCCGGGAAACAGCGGTAGCCAAAAACATTCAGTACTTC
j_call: TRBJ2-4
d_call: .
v_call: TRBV5-1
clone_size: .

cdr3_aa: CASRGMDTQYF
cdr3_nt: TGTGCCAGCAGGGGTATGGATACGCAGTATTTT
j_call: TRBJ2-3
d_call: .
v_call: TRBV6-6
clone_size: few

cdr3_aa: CASSPEGGGETQYF
cdr3_nt: TGTGCCAGCAGCCCCGAGGGGGGGGGAGAGACCCAGTACTTC
j_call: TRBJ2-5
d_call: .
v_call: TRBV4-2
clone_size: .

cdr3_aa: CASSSGPAHEQYF
cdr3_nt: TGTGCCAGCAGCTCTGGGCCGGCCCACGAGCAGTACTTC
j_call: TRBJ2-7
d_call: .
v_call: TRBV11-2
clone_size: .

cdr3_aa: CASSGRQRSEEKLFF
cdr3_nt: TGTGCCAGCAGCGGTCGACAGAGGTCAGAGGAAAAACTGTTTTTT
j_call: TRBJ1-4
d_call: .
v_call: TRBV11-2
clone_size: .

cdr3_aa: CSSGQAWGDTQYF
cdr3_nt: TGCAGCTCGGGACAGGCTTGGGGAGATACGCAGTATTTT
j_call: TRBJ2-3
d_call: TRBD1
v_call: TRBV29-1
clone_size: .

cdr3_aa: CASSLQGTNEKLFF
cdr3_nt: TGTGCCAGCAGTTTACAAGGAACTAATGAAAAACTGTTTTTT
j_call: TRBJ1-4
d_call: .
v_call: TRBV27
clone_size: few

cdr3_aa: CASSLAGDPGDEQFF
cdr3_nt: TGCGCCAGCAGCTTGGCGGGAGACCCAGGGGATGAGCAGTTCTTC
j_call: TRBJ2-1
d_call: .
v_call: TRBV5-1
clone_size: .

cdr3_aa: CSASKKAQHF
cdr3_nt: TGCAGTGCTAGCAAAAAAGCCCAGCATTTT
j_call: TRBJ1-5
d_call: .
v_call: TRBV20-1
clone_size: .

cdr3_aa: CASRPDRAFQEKLFF
cdr3_nt: TGTGCCAGCAGACCGGACAGGGCATTTCAAGAAAAACTGTTTTTT
j_call: TRBJ1-4
d_call: TRBD1
v_call: TRBV7-3
clone_size: .

cdr3_aa: CASSLGFAGAYEQYF
cdr3_nt: TGTGCCAGCAGCTTGGGGTTCGCAGGGGCCTACGAGCAGTACTTC
j_call: TRBJ2-7
d_call: .
v_call: TRBV5-4
clone_size: few

cdr3_aa: CATSRVDSYEQYF
cdr3_nt: TGTGCCACCAGCAGAGTGGACAGCTACGAGCAGTACTTC
j_call: TRBJ2-7
d_call: .
v_call: TRBV15
clone_size: few

cdr3_aa: CASSLALRNTDTQYF
cdr3_nt: TGTGCCAGCAGCTTAGCGCTCCGGAACACAGATACGCAGTATTTT
j_call: TRBJ2-3
d_call: .
v_call: TRBV7-2
clone_size: .

cdr3_aa: CASRSTGVGTGELFF
cdr3_nt: TGTGCCAGCAGAAGTACAGGGGTTGGGACCGGGGAGCTGTTTTTT
j_call: TRBJ2-2
d_call: TRBD1
v_call: TRBV28
clone_size: .

cdr3_aa: CAISGNTGELFF
cdr3_nt: TGTGCCATCAGTGGGAACACCGGGGAGCTGTTTTTT
j_call: TRBJ2-2
d_call: .
v_call: TRBV10-3
clone_size: many

cdr3_aa: CASRNGRTNTGELFF
cdr3_nt: TGTGCCAGCAGAAACGGACGGACGAACACCGGGGAGCTGTTTTTT
j_call: TRBJ2-2
d_call: .
v_call: TRBV7-8
clone_size: few

cdr3_aa: CAMVGRGEAFF
cdr3_nt: TGTGCCATGGTAGGGAGGGGTGAAGCTTTCTTT
j_call: TRBJ1-1
d_call: .
v_call: TRBV10-3
clone_size: few

cdr3_aa: CASSLIPQSNTEAFF
cdr3_nt: TGCGCCAGCAGCTTGATCCCACAATCGAACACTGAAGCTTTCTTT
j_call: TRBJ1-1
d_call: .
v_call: TRBV5-1
clone_size: .

cdr3_aa: CASSLGLANNQPQHF
cdr3_nt: TGTGCCAGCAGCTTAGGGTTAGCGAACAATCAGCCCCAGCATTTT
j_call: TRBJ1-5
d_call: .
v_call: TRBV7-2
clone_size: few

cdr3_aa: CASSYSGSSYNEQFF
cdr3_nt: TGTGCCAGCAGTTATAGCGGGAGCTCCTACAATGAGCAGTTCTTC
j_call: TRBJ2-1
d_call: TRBD2
v_call: TRBV9
clone_size: few

cdr3_aa: CASSQAGLGNTEAFF
cdr3_nt: TGCGCCAGCAGCCAGGCAGGGTTGGGGAACACTGAAGCTTTCTTT
j_call: TRBJ1-1
d_call: .
v_call: TRBV4-3
clone_size: few

cdr3_aa: CASSGSGNTIYF
cdr3_nt: TGTGCCAGCAGTGGCTCTGGAAACACCATATATTTT
j_call: TRBJ1-3
d_call: .
v_call: TRBV2
clone_size: many

cdr3_aa: CASSSQGVGANVLTF
cdr3_nt: TGTGCCAGCAGTTCGCAGGGGGTAGGGGCCAACGTCCTGACTTTC
j_call: TRBJ2-6
d_call: TRBD1
v_call: TRBV28
clone_size: .

cdr3_aa: CASSRLAFEQYF
cdr3_nt: TGTGCCAGCAGCCGACTAGCGTTCGAGCAGTACTTC
j_call: TRBJ2-7
d_call: TRBD2
v_call: TRBV7-2
clone_size: .

cdr3_aa: CASGKGSGSWTGELFF
cdr3_nt: TGTGCCAGCGGAAAAGGCAGCGGGAGTTGGACCGGGGAGCTGTTTTTT
j_call: TRBJ2-2
d_call: TRBD2
v_call: TRBV7-8
clone_size: .

cdr3_aa: CASSLGDRQETQYF
cdr3_nt: TGCGCCAGCAGCTTGGGGGACAGGCAAGAGACCCAGTACTTC
j_call: TRBJ2-5
d_call: TRBD1
v_call: TRBV5-1
clone_size: few

cdr3_aa: CASTQGMEYEQYF
cdr3_nt: TGTGCCAGCACACAGGGGATGGAGTACGAGCAGTACTTC
j_call: TRBJ2-7
d_call: TRBD1
v_call: TRBV5-4
clone_size: .

cdr3_aa: CASSYPGQVYGYTF
cdr3_nt: TGTGCCAGCAGTTACCCGGGACAGGTGTATGGCTACACCTTC
j_call: TRBJ1-2
d_call: TRBD1
v_call: TRBV6-5
clone_size: few

cdr3_aa: CASSLDRGHEQFF
cdr3_nt: TGTGCCAGCAGCTTGGACAGGGGGCATGAGCAGTTCTTC
j_call: TRBJ2-1
d_call: TRBD1
v_call: TRBV5-6
clone_size: few

cdr3_aa: CASSLVQGAYEQYF
cdr3_nt: TGTGCCAGCAGTTTGGTTCAGGGGGCCTACGAGCAGTACTTC
j_call: TRBJ2-7
d_call: TRBD1
v_call: TRBV28
clone_size: few

cdr3_aa: CASSLRSTGAETQYF
cdr3_nt: TGCGCCAGCAGCCTACGATCGACAGGGGCAGAGACCCAGTACTTC
j_call: TRBJ2-5
d_call: TRBD1
v_call: TRBV4-1
clone_size: few

cdr3_aa: CAACEGLECGETQYF
cdr3_nt: TGTGCCGCTTGTGAGGGTTTGGAGTGTGGAGAGACCCAGTACTTC
j_call: TRBJ2-5
d_call: .
v_call: TRBV19
clone_size: .

cdr3_aa: CASSWDSYSYEQYF
cdr3_nt: TGTGCCAGCAGCTGGGACTCTTACTCCTACGAGCAGTACTTC
j_call: TRBJ2-7
d_call: .
v_call: TRBV5-6
clone_size: few

cdr3_aa: CAWSVTECLTF
cdr3_nt: TGTGCCTGGAGTGTAACGGAGTGTCTCACCTTC
j_call: TRBJ1-2
d_call: .
v_call: TRBV30
clone_size: .

cdr3_aa: CASSIRSGGHANTGELFF
cdr3_nt: TGTGCCAGTAGTATCCGTTCAGGGGGCCACGCGAACACCGGGGAGCTGTTTTTT
j_call: TRBJ2-2
d_call: TRBD1
v_call: TRBV19
clone_size: few

cdr3_aa: CATSRDPRNQPQHF
cdr3_nt: TGTGCCACCAGCAGAGATCCCCGGAATCAGCCCCAGCATTTT
j_call: TRBJ1-5
d_call: .
v_call: TRBV15
clone_size: .

cdr3_aa: CASSAQGNGYTF
cdr3_nt: TGTGCCAGCAGCGCGCAGGGGAATGGCTACACCTTC
j_call: TRBJ1-2
d_call: .
v_call: TRBV7-2
clone_size: few

cdr3_aa: CASSESDRAKNIQYF
cdr3_nt: TGTGCCAGCAGTGAATCGGACAGGGCCAAAAACATTCAGTACTTC
j_call: TRBJ2-4
d_call: TRBD1
v_call: TRBV25-1
clone_size: few

cdr3_aa: CASSTPGQGHEKLFF
cdr3_nt: TGTGCCAGCAGTACACCGGGACAGGGCCATGAAAAACTGTTTTTT
j_call: TRBJ1-4
d_call: TRBD1
v_call: TRBV28
clone_size: few

cdr3_aa: CASSPRQVHQPQHF
cdr3_nt: TGTGCCAGCAGCCCTCGACAGGTCCATCAGCCCCAGCATTTT
j_call: TRBJ1-5
d_call: .
v_call: TRBV9
clone_size: few

cdr3_aa: CASSLTSGSAQTQYF
cdr3_nt: TGCGCCAGCAGCTTAACTAGCGGGAGTGCGCAGACCCAGTACTTC
j_call: TRBJ2-5
d_call: TRBD2
v_call: TRBV5-1
clone_size: few

cdr3_aa: CASSTYIGRADTQYF
cdr3_nt: TGTGCCAGTAGTACCTATATAGGGAGGGCAGATACGCAGTATTTT
j_call: TRBJ2-3
d_call: TRBD2
v_call: TRBV19
clone_size: .

cdr3_aa: CASSVGHRVGGGNTIYF
cdr3_nt: TGTGCCAGCAGCGTAGGTCATCGGGTCGGGGGTGGAAACACCATATATTTT
j_call: TRBJ1-3
d_call: .
v_call: TRBV9
clone_size: .

cdr3_aa: CASSLDHYGYTF
cdr3_nt: TGTGCCAGCAGCTTGGATCACTATGGCTACACCTTC
j_call: TRBJ1-2
d_call: .
v_call: TRBV5-4
clone_size: .

cdr3_aa: CASNPGTGAYEQYF
cdr3_nt: TGTGCCAGCAACCCCGGGACAGGAGCCTACGAGCAGTACTTC
j_call: TRBJ2-7
d_call: TRBD1
v_call: TRBV2
clone_size: few